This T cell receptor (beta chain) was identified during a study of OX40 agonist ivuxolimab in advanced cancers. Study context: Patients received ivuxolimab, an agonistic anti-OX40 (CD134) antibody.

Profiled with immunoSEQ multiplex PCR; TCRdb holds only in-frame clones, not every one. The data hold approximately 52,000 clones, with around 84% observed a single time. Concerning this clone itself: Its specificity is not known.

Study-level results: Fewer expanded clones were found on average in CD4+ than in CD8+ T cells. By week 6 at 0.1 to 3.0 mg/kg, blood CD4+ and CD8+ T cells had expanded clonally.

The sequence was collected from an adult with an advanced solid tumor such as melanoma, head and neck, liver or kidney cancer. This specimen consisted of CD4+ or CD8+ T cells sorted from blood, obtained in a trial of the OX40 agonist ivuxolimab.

The CDR3 is CASSFGRPPRAFF. CDR3 nucleotides: TGTGCCAGCAGCTTTGGGAGACCCCCTCGAGCTTTCTTT. The chain combines TRBV7-2 with TRBJ1-1; no definite D call. CDR3 length equals 13 residues. The germline V and J ends were trimmed by 3 bases and 10 bases, with 15 bases remaining between them. Germline V lookup: CDR1 SGHTA, CDR2 FQGNSA.